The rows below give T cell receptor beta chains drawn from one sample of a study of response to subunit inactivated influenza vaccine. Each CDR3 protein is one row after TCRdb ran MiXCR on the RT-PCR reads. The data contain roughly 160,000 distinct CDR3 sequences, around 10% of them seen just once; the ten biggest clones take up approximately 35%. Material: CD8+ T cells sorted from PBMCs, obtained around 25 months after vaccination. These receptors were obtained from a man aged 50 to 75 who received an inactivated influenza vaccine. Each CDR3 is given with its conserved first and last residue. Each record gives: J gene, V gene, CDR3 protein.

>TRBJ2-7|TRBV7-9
CASSLMAYEQYF
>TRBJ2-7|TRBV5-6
CASSSGLGSYEQYF
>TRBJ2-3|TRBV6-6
CASSFGSGDTQYF
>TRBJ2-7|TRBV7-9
CASQSASYEQYF
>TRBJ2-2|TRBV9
CASSVRQGGNTGELFF
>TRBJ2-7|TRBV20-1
CSARPRETYEQYF
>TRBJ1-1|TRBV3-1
CASSHGPGTDTEAFF
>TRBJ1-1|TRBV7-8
CASSSLDRAGTEAFF
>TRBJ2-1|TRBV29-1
CSVERAPWDELF
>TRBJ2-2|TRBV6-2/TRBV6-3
CASSYIITGELFF
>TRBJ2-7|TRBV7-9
CASRPGGRLEQYF
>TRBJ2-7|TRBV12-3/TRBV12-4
CASSFGGADEQYF
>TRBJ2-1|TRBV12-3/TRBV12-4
CASSLNRGKSNEQFF
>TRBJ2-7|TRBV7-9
CASSFLVRGSSYEQYF
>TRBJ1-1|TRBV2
CASSEETVTNTEAFF
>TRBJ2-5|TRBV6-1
CASSPGGGAGETQYF
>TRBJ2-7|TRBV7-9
CASKPMDYEQYF
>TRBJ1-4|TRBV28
CASSPGTGVEKLFF
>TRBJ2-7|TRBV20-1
CSAREGVTGVYEQYF
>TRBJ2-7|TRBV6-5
CASSYSKAVTYEQYF
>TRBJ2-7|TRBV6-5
CASSYGGTSYEQYF
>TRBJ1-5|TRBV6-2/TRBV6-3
CASSYIMGQGTYGNQPQHF
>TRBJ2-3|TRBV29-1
CSVEGVAGTSSISRGDTQYF
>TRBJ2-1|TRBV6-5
CASSYPSFPSGGTNEQFF
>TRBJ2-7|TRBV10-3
CAISESVRSYEQYF
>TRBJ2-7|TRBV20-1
CSVDRELYEQYF
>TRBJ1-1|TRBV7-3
CASSLTGGLDTEAFF